One sample yielded the 19 T cell receptor beta chains listed below, sequenced in a study of T cell changes during pregnancy in multiple sclerosis. Sequencing was performed with immunoSEQ multiplex PCR; in TCRdb, only in-frame clones are kept and a portion is missing. This sample has 47,000 or so clones, with 94% found just once. Sample: CD4+ T cells from peripheral blood mononuclear cells, taken in the first trimester of pregnancy. Receptors were obtained from a female donor with multiple sclerosis, enrolled in a pregnancy study.

The J gene is TRBJ1-6, the V gene TRBV30; 8 bases line up with TRBD1. The CDR3 length is 14 residues. Germline lookup yields CDR1 GTSNPN and CDR2 SVGIG (reference sequence). V lost 1 base to trimming and J lost 6 bases; unmatched junction nucleotides: 2. This CDR3 reads CAWSGQGPNSPLHF. The CDR3 DNA reads TGTGCCTGGAGTGGACAGGGGCCTAATTCACCCCTCCACTTT.

The V call is TRBV10-3, the J call TRBJ1-1, with TRBD1 identical over 7 bases. Germline V gives CDR1 ENHRY, CDR2 SYGVKD. The CDR3 sequence is 14 residues long. V lost 6 bases, J lost 0 bases, and 4 bases stayed unmatched. CDR3 coding DNA: TGTGCCATCAGACCAGGGGGAATGAACACTGAAGCTTTCTTT. Translating it yields CAIRPGGMNTEAFF.

The chain couples TRBV20-1 to TRBJ2-5; D gene uncertain. The CDR3 is made up of 10 amino acids. Trimming shortened V by 6 bases and J by 2 bases, and 4 bases separated the two germline ends. Germline V lookup: CDR1 DFQATT, CDR2 SNEGSKA (reference sequence). The CDR3 protein is CSARQETQYF. The DNA of the CDR3 is TGCAGTGCCAGGCAAGAGACCCAGTACTTC.

With respect to this clone: The junction does not match germline at one end; this may be a read error. The V and J genes are TRBV7-7 and TRBJ2-2; 8 bases fit TRBD1. The CDR3 is made up of 12 amino acids. CDR1 SSHAT and CDR2 FNYEAQ come from the germline V gene (reference sequence). DNA of the CDR3: TGTGCTAGCAGGGACAGGAGCGGGGAGCTGTTTTTT. Protein sequence: CASRDRSGELFF. Together with reference TRBV7-7 and TRBJ2-2, the CDR3 gives the full variable domain: GAGVSQSPRYKVTKRGQDVTLRCDPISSHATLYWYQQALGQGPEFLTYFNYEAQPDKSGLPSDRFSAERPEGSISTLTIQRTEQRDSAMYRCASRDRSGELFFGEGSRLTVL.

The genes are TRBV9 and TRBJ1-2; tentatively, D is TRBD1 (6 bases). Germline-derived CDR1 and CDR2 are SGDLS and YYNGEE. The CDR3 has 13 amino acids. The V end lost 3 bases, the J end lost 4 bases, and 10 bases lay between the germline ends. The CDR3 DNA is TGTGCCAGCAGCGGGGGGCACGGCTATGGCTACACCTTC. Protein product: CASSGGHGYGYTF.

This clone was seen only once. The chain is built from TRBV11-2 and TRBJ1-2, with TRBD1 as a possible D gene (6 bases). Per the germline V gene, CDR1 is SGHAT and CDR2 is FQNNGV. CDR3 length: 14 amino acids. V shed 8 bases and J shed 4 bases, with 17 bases lying between them. The CDR3 loop reads CASRLIRGVYGYTF. The CDR3, as DNA: TGTGCCAGCCGACTAATCAGGGGCGTCTATGGCTACACCTTC.

V is TRBV18 and J is TRBJ2-1, with D possibly TRBD2 on 5 matching bases. Between the trimmed V and J ends, which lost 5 bases and 3 bases, there was a span of 14 bases. Germline lookup yields CDR1 KGHSH and CDR2 LQKENI. The CDR3 consists of 15 residues. CDR3 amino acids: CASSASTGFYNEQFF. In DNA, the CDR3 is TGTGCCAGCTCAGCGTCCACGGGATTCTACAATGAGCAGTTCTTC.

The genes are TRBV7-9 and TRBJ2-3; a possible D gene is TRBD2 (5 bases). V was clipped by 5 bases and J by 2 bases, with 14 bases between them. The CDR3 extends over 15 amino acids. The germline V gene encodes CDR1 SEHNR and CDR2 FQNEAQ (reference sequence). The CDR3 bases are TGTGCCAGCAGCCCTGCTCCGGGGTTCACAGATACGCAGTATTTT. This encodes CASSPAPGFTDTQYF.

The chain joins TRBV19 to TRBJ2-7; D is possibly TRBD2 (5 bases). Trimming took 7 bases from V and 0 from J, leaving 10 bases between them. The CDR3 length is 13 residues. The germline V gene has CDR1 LNHDA and CDR2 SQIVND (reference sequence). The CDR3, as DNA: TGTGCCAGTAAAGCGAGCGGCTCCTACGAGCAGTACTTC. As protein: CASKASGSYEQYF.

This chain links TRBV7-3 with TRBJ1-6; TRBD1 agrees at 8 bases. The V segment lost 1 base and the J segment 8 bases; nucleotides outside the gene matches: 1. CDR1 SGHTA and CDR2 FQGTGA come from the germline V gene. CDR3 size: 14 residues. The DNA of the CDR3 is TGTGCCAGCAGCTTAAACAGGGGGGATTCACCCCTCCACTTT. This sequence encodes CASSLNRGDSPLHF.

This rearrangement joins TRBV18 to TRBJ1-1; D remains unclear. CDR3 length: 14 residues. Germline V lookup: CDR1 KGHSH, CDR2 LQKENI. Trimming stripped 4 bases from V and 3 bases from J, with 12 bases between. CDR3 sequence: CASSQEYGDTEAFF. In nucleotides, the CDR3 is TGTGCCAGCTCACAAGAATACGGGGACACTGAAGCTTTCTTT.

The V gene is TRBV5-1, the J gene TRBJ2-5; D ambiguous. V lost 0 bases to trimming and J lost 4 bases, with 10 bases between them. This CDR3 region has 14 residues. In germline, CDR1 is SGHRS, CDR2 YFSETQ. The CDR3 loop reads CASSLGSLGETQYF. The CDR3 region has the DNA TGCGCCAGCAGCTTGGGATCGCTCGGAGAGACCCAGTACTTC.

This sequence joins TRBV19 and TRBJ2-5, with TRBD2 matching over 11 bases. CDR1 is LNHDA, CDR2 SQIVND, per germline (reference sequence). CDR3 length equals 15 residues. V lost 6 bases to trimming and J lost 7 bases; unmatched junction nucleotides: 10. In DNA form, the CDR3 reads TGTGCCAGTAGGACTAGCGGGGACCCCGAGGGGACCCAGTACTTC. Translating it yields CASRTSGDPEGTQYF.

The genes are TRBV19 and TRBJ2-3; D might be TRBD2 (6 bases). Deletions cut 7 bases from V and 5 bases from J, with 16 bases between. From germline, CDR1 is LNHDA and CDR2 SQIVND (reference sequence). This CDR3 spans 14 amino acids. DNA for the CDR3: TGTGCCAGTACCCAAGGAGGGATTGGAGATACGCAGTATTTT. It yields the protein CASTQGGIGDTQYF. Full variable domain (rest looked up from reference TRBV19 and TRBJ2-3): DGGITQSPKYLFRKEGQNVTLSCEQNLNHDAMYWYRQDPGQGLRLIYYSQIVNDFQKGDIAEGYSVSREKKESFPLTVTSAQKNPTAFYLCASTQGGIGDTQYFGPGTRLTVL.

The chain uses TRBV5-1 and TRBJ2-3; tentatively, D is TRBD1 (6 bases). Trimming pared 0 bases from V and 6 bases from J, leaving 11 bases between. Germline loops: CDR1 SGHRS, CDR2 YFSETQ. The CDR3 length is 14 residues. CDR3 protein: CASSLAQGRDTQYF. The CDR3 DNA is TGCGCCAGCAGCTTGGCACAGGGCCGGGATACGCAGTATTTT.

This chain links TRBV7-9 with TRBJ2-3; 10 nucleotides align to TRBD1. This CDR3 is 15 amino acids long. The V segment lost 5 bases and the J segment 1 base; nucleotides outside the gene matches: 3. CDR1 SEHNR and CDR2 FQNEAQ come from the germline V gene (reference sequence). CDR3 bases: TGTGCCAGCAGCCCCGGGACAGGGGGCACAGATACGCAGTATTTT. It is translated as CASSPGTGGTDTQYF.

V and J are TRBV19 and TRBJ1-5; 8 positions match TRBD1. Germline V gene sequence: CDR1 LNHDA, CDR2 SQIVND (reference sequence). The CDR3 is made up of 16 amino acids. V shed 5 bases, J shed 4 bases, and the junction held 10 bases outside the gene matches. This CDR3 is CASSSSDRVRNQPQHF. CDR3 sequence (DNA): TGTGCCAGTAGTTCCTCGGACAGGGTTCGGAATCAGCCCCAGCATTTT. Full variable domain (missing parts from reference TRBV19 and TRBJ1-5): DGGITQSPKYLFRKEGQNVTLSCEQNLNHDAMYWYRQDPGQGLRLIYYSQIVNDFQKGDIAEGYSVSREKKESFPLTVTSAQKNPTAFYLCASSSSDRVRNQPQHFGDGTRLSIL.

The chain combines TRBV5-1 with TRBJ1-6; 7 positions agree with TRBD1. The CDR3 has 15 residues. The germline V gene encodes CDR1 SGHRS and CDR2 YFSETQ. The V gene end was trimmed by 4 bases and the J gene end by 10 bases; junction bases not matched to a gene: 11. CDR3 sequence: CASSIGQAVGSPLHF. DNA of the CDR3: TGCGCCAGCAGCATCGGACAGGCCGTGGGATCACCCCTCCACTTT.

The chain is built from TRBV19 and TRBJ1-5; tentative D call: TRBD1 (5 bases). CDR3 size: 19 residues. Trimming left V 6 bases short and J 0 bases short, with 24 bases between. Looked up from germline, CDR1 is LNHDA and CDR2 is SQIVND (reference sequence). Here the CDR3 reads CASSQKQATPYSSNQPQHF. In nucleotides, the CDR3 is TGTGCCAGTAGCCAGAAACAGGCCACGCCGTATTCTAGCAATCAGCCCCAGCATTTT.